This T cell receptor beta chain was profiled in a study of cytomegalovirus exposure and HLA in healthy donors. Overall study: The roughly 120 validation repertoires matched the 666 first-cohort repertoires in platform, a later analysis reported. Study results and limitations: The TCR clusters that emerged in the first cohort tended, a later analysis found, to co-occur in the 120 or so validation repertoires.

Note on this clone: The antigen remains undetermined.

Libraries were prepared by immunoSEQ multiplex PCR; TCRdb keeps only in-frame clonotypes and omits some of them. The sample records roughly 180,000 clones, more than 75% being singletons. The donors were in the approximately 130-subject validation cohort, distinct from the roughly 700-subject first cohort. Sample: PBMCs. This receptor was obtained from a young man in good health and CMV-seropositive.

This CDR3 reads CASSIEGAGYNEQFF. In DNA form, the CDR3 reads TGTGCCAGTAGTATAGAGGGGGCAGGGTACAATGAGCAGTTCTTC. The V call is TRBV19, the J call TRBJ2-1; possibly TRBD1 for D (6 bases). Trimming pared 0 bases from V and 4 bases from J, leaving 10 bases between. The CDR3 runs to 15 residues. Germline V gene lookup returns CDR1 LNHDA and CDR2 SQIVND (reference sequence).